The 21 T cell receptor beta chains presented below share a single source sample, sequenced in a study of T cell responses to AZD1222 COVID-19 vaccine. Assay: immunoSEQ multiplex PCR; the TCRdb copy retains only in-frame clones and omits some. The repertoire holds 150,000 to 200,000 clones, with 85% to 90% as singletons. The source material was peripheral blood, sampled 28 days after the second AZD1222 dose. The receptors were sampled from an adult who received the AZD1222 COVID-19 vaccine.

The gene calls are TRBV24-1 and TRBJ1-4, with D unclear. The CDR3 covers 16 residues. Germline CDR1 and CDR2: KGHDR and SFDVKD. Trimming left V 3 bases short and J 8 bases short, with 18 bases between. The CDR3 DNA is TGTGCCACCAGTGATCCGCAGGATCCCGAAGGCGAAAAACTGTTTTTT. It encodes CATSDPQDPEGEKLFF.

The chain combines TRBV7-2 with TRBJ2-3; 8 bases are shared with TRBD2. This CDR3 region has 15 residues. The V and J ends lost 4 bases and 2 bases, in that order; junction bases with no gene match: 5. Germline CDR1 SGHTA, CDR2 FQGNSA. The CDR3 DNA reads TGTGCCAGCAGCTCGCGGGGGGTGGTCACAGATACGCAGTATTTT. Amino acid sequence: CASSSRGVVTDTQYF.

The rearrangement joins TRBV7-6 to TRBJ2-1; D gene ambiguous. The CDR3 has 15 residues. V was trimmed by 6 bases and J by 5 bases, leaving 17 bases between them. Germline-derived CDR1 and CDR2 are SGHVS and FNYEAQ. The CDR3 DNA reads TGTGCCAGCAGAGGGTCCGCGGCGAGAGACAATGAGCAGTTCTTC. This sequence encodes CASRGSAARDNEQFF. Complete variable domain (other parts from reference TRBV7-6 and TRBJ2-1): GAGVSQSPRYKVTKRGQDVALRCDPISGHVSLYWYRQALGQGPEFLTYFNYEAQQDKSGLPNDRFSAERPEGSISTLTIQRTEQRDSAMYRCASRGSAARDNEQFFGPGTRLTVL.

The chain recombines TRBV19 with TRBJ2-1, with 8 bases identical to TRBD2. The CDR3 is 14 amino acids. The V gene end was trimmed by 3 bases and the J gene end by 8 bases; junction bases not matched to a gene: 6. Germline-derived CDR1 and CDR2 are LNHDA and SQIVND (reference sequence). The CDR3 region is CASSISGGFDEQFF. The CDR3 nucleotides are TGTGCCAGTAGTATTTCGGGGGGGTTCGATGAGCAGTTCTTC.

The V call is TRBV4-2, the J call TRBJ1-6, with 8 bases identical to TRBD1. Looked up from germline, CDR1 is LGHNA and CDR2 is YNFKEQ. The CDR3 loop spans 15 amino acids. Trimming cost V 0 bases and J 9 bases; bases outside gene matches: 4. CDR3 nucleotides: TGTGCCAGCAGCCAAGAAGGGACAGGATTTTCACCCCTCCACTTT. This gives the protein CASSQEGTGFSPLHF.

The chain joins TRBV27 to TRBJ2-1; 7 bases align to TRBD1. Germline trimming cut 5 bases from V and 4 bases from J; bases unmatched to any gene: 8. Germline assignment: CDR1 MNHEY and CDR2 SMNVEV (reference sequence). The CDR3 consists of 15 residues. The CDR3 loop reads CASSPDRDTYNEQFF. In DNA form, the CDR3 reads TGTGCCAGCAGTCCCGACAGGGATACTTACAATGAGCAGTTCTTC.

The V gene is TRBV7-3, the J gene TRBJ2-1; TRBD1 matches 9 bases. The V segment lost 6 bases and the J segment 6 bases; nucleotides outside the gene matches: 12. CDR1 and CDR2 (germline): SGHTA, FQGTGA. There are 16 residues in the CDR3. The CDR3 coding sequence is TGTGCCAGCAGTCAGAGAGCCGGGACAGGGATCAATGAGCAGTTCTTC. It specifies CASSQRAGTGINEQFF.

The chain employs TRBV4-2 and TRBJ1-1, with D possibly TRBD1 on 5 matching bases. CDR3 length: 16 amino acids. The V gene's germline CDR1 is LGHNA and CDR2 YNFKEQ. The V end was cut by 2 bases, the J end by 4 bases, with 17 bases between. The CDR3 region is CASSQRQWGDGTEAFF. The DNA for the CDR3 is TGTGCCAGCAGCCAAAGACAGTGGGGGGACGGCACTGAAGCTTTCTTT.

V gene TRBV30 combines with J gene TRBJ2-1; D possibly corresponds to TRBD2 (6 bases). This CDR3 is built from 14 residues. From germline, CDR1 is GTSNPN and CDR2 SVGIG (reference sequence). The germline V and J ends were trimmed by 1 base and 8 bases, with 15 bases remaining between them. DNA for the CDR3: TGTGCCTGGAGTGAAAAGCGGTCTAGCGATGAGCAGTTCTTC. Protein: CAWSEKRSSDEQFF.

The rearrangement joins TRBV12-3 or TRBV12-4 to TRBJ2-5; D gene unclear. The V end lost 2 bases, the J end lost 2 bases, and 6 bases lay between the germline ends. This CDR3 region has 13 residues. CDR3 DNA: TGTGCCAGCAGTTTAAGTAAGCAAGAGACCCAGTACTTC. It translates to CASSLSKQETQYF.

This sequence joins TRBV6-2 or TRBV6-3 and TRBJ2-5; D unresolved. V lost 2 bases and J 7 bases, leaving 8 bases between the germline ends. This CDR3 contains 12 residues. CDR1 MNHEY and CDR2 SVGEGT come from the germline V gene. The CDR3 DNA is TGTGCCAGCAGTTACGGCATGGGGACCCAGTACTTC. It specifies CASSYGMGTQYF.

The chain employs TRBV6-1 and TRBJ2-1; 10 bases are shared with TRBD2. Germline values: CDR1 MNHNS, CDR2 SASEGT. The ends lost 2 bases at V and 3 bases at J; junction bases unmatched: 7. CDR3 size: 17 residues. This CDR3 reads CASSERGSGGLYNEQFF. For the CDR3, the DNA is TGTGCCAGCAGTGAACGTGGTAGCGGGGGGCTCTACAATGAGCAGTTCTTC.

In DNA, the CDR3 is TGTGCCAGCAGCCAGGGGACCCTCCGGGACAGGGCTTACGGTGAGCAGTTCTTC. Residues: CASSQGTLRDRAYGEQFF. The chain couples TRBV14 to TRBJ2-1; 9 positions match TRBD1. The junction had 18 bases not matched to a gene; V was cut back by 3 bases and J by 9 bases. This CDR3 has 18 residues. In germline, CDR1 is SGHDN, CDR2 FVKESK.

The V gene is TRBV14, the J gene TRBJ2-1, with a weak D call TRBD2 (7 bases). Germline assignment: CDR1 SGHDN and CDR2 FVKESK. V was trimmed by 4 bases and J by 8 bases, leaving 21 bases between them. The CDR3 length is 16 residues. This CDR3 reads CASSPDEVWGGDEQFF. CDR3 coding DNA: TGTGCCAGCAGCCCAGATGAAGTTTGGGGGGGCGATGAGCAGTTCTTC.

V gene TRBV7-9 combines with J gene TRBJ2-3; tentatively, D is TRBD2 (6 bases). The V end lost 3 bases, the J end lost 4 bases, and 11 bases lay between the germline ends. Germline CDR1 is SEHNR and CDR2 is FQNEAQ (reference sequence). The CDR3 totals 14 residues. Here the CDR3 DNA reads TGTGCCAGCAGCTTGGAGGGACTTGCAGATACGCAGTATTTT. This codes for CASSLEGLADTQYF.

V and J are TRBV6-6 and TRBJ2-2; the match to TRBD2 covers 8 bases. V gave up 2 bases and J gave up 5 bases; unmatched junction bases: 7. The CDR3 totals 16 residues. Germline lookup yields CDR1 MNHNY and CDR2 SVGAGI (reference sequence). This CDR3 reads CASSYPRGGVTGELFF. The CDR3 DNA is TGTGCCAGCAGTTACCCTCGGGGGGGAGTTACCGGGGAGCTGTTTTTT.

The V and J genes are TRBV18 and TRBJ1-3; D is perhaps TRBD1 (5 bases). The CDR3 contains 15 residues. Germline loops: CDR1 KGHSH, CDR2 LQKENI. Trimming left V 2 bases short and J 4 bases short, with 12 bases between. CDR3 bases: TGTGCCAGCTCACCAGGAGGGACGGCCGGAAACACCATATATTTT. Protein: CASSPGGTAGNTIYF.

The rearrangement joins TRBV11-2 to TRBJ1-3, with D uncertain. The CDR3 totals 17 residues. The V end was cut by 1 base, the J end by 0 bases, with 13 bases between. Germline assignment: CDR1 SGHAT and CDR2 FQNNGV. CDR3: CASSLVAFGSSGNTIYF. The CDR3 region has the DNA TGTGCCAGCAGCTTAGTTGCTTTCGGCAGCTCTGGAAACACCATATATTTT.

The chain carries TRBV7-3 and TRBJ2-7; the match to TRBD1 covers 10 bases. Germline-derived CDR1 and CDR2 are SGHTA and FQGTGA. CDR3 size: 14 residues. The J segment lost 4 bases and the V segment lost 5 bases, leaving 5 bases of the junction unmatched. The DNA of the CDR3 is TGTGCCAGCAGCCCGGACAGGGGGTCGTACGAGCAGTACTTC. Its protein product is CASSPDRGSYEQYF.

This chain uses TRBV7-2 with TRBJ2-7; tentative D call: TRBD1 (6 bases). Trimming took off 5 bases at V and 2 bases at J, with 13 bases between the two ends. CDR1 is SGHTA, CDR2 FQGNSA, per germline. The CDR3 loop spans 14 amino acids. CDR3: CASSPQQGPYEQYF. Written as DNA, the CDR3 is TGTGCCAGCAGCCCCCAGCAGGGGCCCTACGAGCAGTACTTC.

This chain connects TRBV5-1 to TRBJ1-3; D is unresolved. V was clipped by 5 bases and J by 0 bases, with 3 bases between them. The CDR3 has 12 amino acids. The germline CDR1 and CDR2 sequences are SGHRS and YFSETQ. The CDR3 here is CASRVSGNTIYF. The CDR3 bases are TGCGCCAGCAGAGTCTCTGGAAACACCATATATTTT. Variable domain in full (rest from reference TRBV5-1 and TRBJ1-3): KAGVTQTPRYLIKTRGQQVTLSCSPISGHRSVSWYQQTPGQGLQFLFEYFSETQRNKGNFPGRFSGRQFSNSRSEMNVSTLELGDSALYLCASRVSGNTIYFGEGSWLTVV.